This T cell receptor beta chain is from a study of early T cells in non-severe SARS-CoV-2 infection. As for the study in general: Sequencing input comprised bulk RNA from unsorted whole blood; chain pairing was not available. Study findings and constraints: VDJdb-based matching was biased toward anti-spike CD8 responses and missed private and CD4 specificities.

Turning to this clonotype: The antigen remains undetermined.

Trimming took 2 bases from V and 0 from J, leaving 10 bases between them. This CDR3 contains 15 residues. Individually, cDNA molecules had unique molecular identifiers attached to them. TCRdb reprocessed the 5' RACE reads with MiXCR, giving one entry per CDR3 protein. The sample consists of some 30,000 distinct CDR3 sequences, around 6.6% of them appearing once. The rearrangement links TRBV12-3 or TRBV12-4 to TRBJ1-1; D gene uncertain. The clonotype originates from an adult who was a healthcare worker with PCR-confirmed SARS-CoV-2 infection or an uninfected control (not recorded which). The sample consisted of whole blood. The DNA for the CDR3 is TGTGCCAGCAGTTTATACAGATCTCTGAACACTGAAGCTTTCTTT. It encodes CASSLYRSLNTEAFF.